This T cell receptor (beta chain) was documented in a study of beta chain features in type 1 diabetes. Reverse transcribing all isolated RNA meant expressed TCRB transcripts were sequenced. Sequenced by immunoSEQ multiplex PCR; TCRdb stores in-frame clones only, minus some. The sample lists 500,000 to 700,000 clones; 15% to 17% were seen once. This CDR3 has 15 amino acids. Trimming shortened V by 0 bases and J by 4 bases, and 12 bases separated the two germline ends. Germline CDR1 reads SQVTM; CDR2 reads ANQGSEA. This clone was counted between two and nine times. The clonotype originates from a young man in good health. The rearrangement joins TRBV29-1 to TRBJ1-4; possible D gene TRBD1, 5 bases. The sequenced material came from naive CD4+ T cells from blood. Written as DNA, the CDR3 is TGCAGCGTTGAAGATCCCCGGGGGATTAATGAAAAACTGTTTTTT. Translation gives CSVEDPRGINEKLFF.